Listed below are T cell receptor beta chains from one sample, sequenced in a study of T cell responses to AZD1222 COVID-19 vaccine. Profiling relied on immunoSEQ multiplex PCR, and the TCRdb table lists in-frame clones only, not all of them. Among approximately 110,000 clones listed, about 90% were seen once. The specimen comprised peripheral blood, sampled 28 days after the second AZD1222 dose. The receptors were sampled from an adult who received the AZD1222 COVID-19 vaccine. CDR3s include the opening cysteine and the closing phenylalanine or tryptophan. D genes are given only for firm matches. Rows give clone size only sometimes, using once, few, many, or a class for an expanded clone.

>TRBV19|-|-|TRBJ1-4
TGTGCCAGTAGTATCCCGAGGGGGAACGTGGTCGGTGAAAAACTGTTTTTT
CASSIPRGNVVGEKLFF
>TRBV30|TRBD2|-|TRBJ2-1
TGTGCCTGGAGTCGGGACTACTCCTACAATGAGCAGTTCTTC
CAWSRDYSYNEQFF
>TRBV18|TRBD2|-|TRBJ2-2
TGTGCCAGCTCACTACGAATGGGGACTAGCGGGAGTCGGGACACCGGGGAGCTGTTTTTT
CASSLRMGTSGSRDTGELFF
>TRBV5-8|TRBD2|-|TRBJ2-5
TGTGCCAGCAGCACGACTAGCGGAGAACAAGAGACCCAGTACTTC
CASSTTSGEQETQYF
>TRBV6-2/TRBV6-3|-|once|TRBJ2-1
TGTGCCAGCAGTAGGGGGAATAGGGGGAATGAGCAGTTCTTC
CASSRGNRGNEQFF
>TRBV29-1|-|-|TRBJ1-1
TGCAGCGTTGAAGATCGGGGGCCGAACACTGAAGCTTTCTTT
CSVEDRGPNTEAFF
>TRBV9|-|-|TRBJ2-2
TGTGCCAGCAGCGTAGATGGGGGACGGTACACCGGGGAGCTGTTTTTT
CASSVDGGRYTGELFF
>TRBV28|TRBD1|-|TRBJ2-7
TGTGCCAGCAGTTTGGGACAGGGCTACGAGCAGTACTTC
CASSLGQGYEQYF
>TRBV5-6|-|-|TRBJ2-1
TGTGCCAGCAGCCCCTCCCGCAGCGGGTATTACAATGAGCAGTTCTTC
CASSPSRSGYYNEQFF
>TRBV3-1/TRBV3-2|-|-|TRBJ2-3
TGTGCCAGCAGCCAAGATAGTCCGTCTCAGCTCACAGATACGCAGTATTTT
CASSQDSPSQLTDTQYF
>TRBV12-2|-|few|TRBJ2-7
TGTGCAAGTCGCCCTCGTTTCGGTAATTCCTACGAGCAGTACTTC
CASRPRFGNSYEQYF
>TRBV18|-|-|TRBJ1-1
TGTGCCAGCTCCTCCGGACCAGGGGAAACTGAAGCTTTCTTT
CASSSGPGETEAFF
>TRBV19|-|-|TRBJ1-5
TGTGCCAGTAGGGTGAGTGGTCTCCTAGGTGATCAGCCCCAGCATTTT
CASRVSGLLGDQPQHF
>TRBV5-1|TRBD1|-|TRBJ1-5
TGCGCCAGCAGCGAACGCCCCCCGGGACAGGGGAATCAGCCCCAGCATTTT
CASSERPPGQGNQPQHF
>TRBV5-1|TRBD2|-|TRBJ2-3
TGCGCCAGCAGCTTGTCCCTACTAGCGGGAGTAGGTCCCGGTGGCACAGATACGCAGTATTTT
CASSLSLLAGVGPGGTDTQYF
>TRBV7-6|-|-|TRBJ2-1
TGTGCCAGCAGCTTAGTTATCGGTGAGGACAGTACGAGCTCCTACAATGAGCAGTTCTTC
CASSLVIGEDSTSSYNEQFF
>TRBV19|-|-|TRBJ2-3
TGTGCCAGTAGCCAAGGGTACGGCCGGGGGACCACAGATACGCAGTATTTT
CASSQGYGRGTTDTQYF
>TRBV5-5|-|-|TRBJ2-5
TGTGCCAGCAGTCTCACGGACACCCAAGAGACCCAGTACTTC
CASSLTDTQETQYF
>TRBV29-1|TRBD2|-|TRBJ2-7
TGCAGCGTTGGCGGGACTAGCGGATTAAGCTCCTACGAGCAGTACTTC
CSVGGTSGLSSYEQYF
>TRBV18|-|-|TRBJ2-4
TGTGCCAGCTCACCGCCCCTTGGACAGTCAGCCAAAAACATTCAGTACTTC
CASSPPLGQSAKNIQYF
>TRBV6-6|-|-|TRBJ1-2
TGTGCCAGCTCGAGGGGCCGCCCGGCTAACTATGGCTACACCTTC
CASSRGRPANYGYTF
>TRBV29-1|TRBD1|-|TRBJ1-1
TGCAGCGCGGACAGGGGGAATACTGAAGCTTTCTTT
CSADRGNTEAFF
>TRBV28|-|-|TRBJ1-5
TGTGCCAGCAGTCACACAGGGTCCTATAGCAATCAGCCCCAGCATTTT
CASSHTGSYSNQPQHF
>TRBV5-5|TRBD1|-|TRBJ2-7
TGTGCCAGCAGCTTGGGACAGGGATTTTCCTACGAGCAGTACTTC
CASSLGQGFSYEQYF
>TRBV7-8|-|-|TRBJ2-4
TGTGCCAGCAGCTCCCGACAGTTAGCCAAAAACATTCAGTACTTC
CASSSRQLAKNIQYF
>TRBV6-5|-|-|TRBJ2-7
TGTGCCAGCAGTTACTCTGAACAGCTACCCGCCTACGAGCAGTACTTC
CASSYSEQLPAYEQYF
>TRBV5-1|-|-|TRBJ2-7
TGCGCCAGCAGCTTGGGGCAGGGGCTATACGAGCAGTACTTC
CASSLGQGLYEQYF
>TRBV18|-|-|TRBJ1-1
TGTGCCAGCTCACCACAACAATTGAACACTGAAGCTTTCTTT
CASSPQQLNTEAFF
>TRBV7-2|TRBD2|-|TRBJ2-1
TGTGCCAGCAGCGAAAATGGACTAGCGATCTACAATGAGCAGTTCTTC
CASSENGLAIYNEQFF
>TRBV14|TRBD2|-|TRBJ2-1
TGTGCCAGCAGCCAGACCGGGACTAGCGTGTGGCATGAGCAGTTCTTC
CASSQTGTSVWHEQFF
>TRBV11-2|-|-|TRBJ2-7
TGTGCCAGCAGCTTAGTCAAAGGGAAAGACTACGAGCAGTACTTC
CASSLVKGKDYEQYF
>TRBV7-2|-|-|TRBJ1-5
TGTGCCAGCAGCTTAACACACACAGGGAAGGTTGGCAATCAGCCCCAGCATTTT
CASSLTHTGKVGNQPQHF
>TRBV4-3|-|-|TRBJ2-1
TGCGCCAGCAGCCTGGACTACCCGAGGGCAAATGAGCAGTTCTTC
CASSLDYPRANEQFF
>TRBV4-1|-|-|TRBJ1-1
TGCGCCAGCAGCCCATTCGGGCTACAAGTGAACACTGAAGCTTTCTTT
CASSPFGLQVNTEAFF
>TRBV7-2|TRBD2|-|TRBJ2-1
TGTGCCAGCAGTACGACTAGCGGGCCTTACAATGAGCAGTTCTTC
CASSTTSGPYNEQFF
>TRBV30|-|-|TRBJ1-5
TGTGCCTGGAACGACGGGGGAAACAATCAGCCCCAGCATTTT
CAWNDGGNNQPQHF
>TRBV11-3|-|-|TRBJ2-7
TGTGCCAGCAGCTTAGATGGCACCCGGGGCGAGCAGTACTTC
CASSLDGTRGEQYF
>TRBV5-4|TRBD1|-|TRBJ1-2
TGTGCCAGCAGCGAGACAGGGTATGGCTACACCTTC
CASSETGYGYTF
>TRBV5-1|TRBD1|-|TRBJ1-6
TGCGCCAGCAGCTTGGGGGGCGGCCGGACAGGGGAATCACCCCTCCACTTT
CASSLGGGRTGESPLHF
>TRBV29-1|TRBD1|once|TRBJ1-1
TGCAGCTCCGGGACAGGGAGCACTGAAGCTTTCTTT
CSSGTGSTEAFF